A single sample is the source of the 18 T cell receptor beta chains below, sequenced in a study of vaccination and CD4 T cells after COVID-19. Treatment meaning: approximately nine-day PBMC culture with coronavirus spike peptide pools or control peptides (ViraFEST assay). The study sequenced cultured CD4+ T cell DNA using the Oncomine TCR Beta short-read assay. Via MiXCR, TCRdb re-called the PCR reads, giving one row per CDR3 protein. Of over 10,000 distinct CDR3 sequences listed, 45% are singletons. These TCRs are of unknown antigen specificity. Sequencing was performed on CD4+ T cells from blood, cultured in vitro, taken after SARS-CoV-2 vaccination. These receptors all come from a human donor who had recovered from COVID-19.

The chain uses TRBV4-1 and TRBJ2-7, with a tentative D call TRBD2 (7 bases). Trimming took 5 bases from V and 3 from J, leaving 26 bases between them. This CDR3 is built from 18 residues. Germline V lookup: CDR1 MGHRA, CDR2 YSYEKL. The CDR3 region has the DNA TGCGCCAGCAGCTACAGGGTGGGTGCGGGAGTAGCCCACTACGAGCAGTACTTC. Translating gives CASSYRVGAGVAHYEQYF.

The chain recombines TRBV28 with TRBJ1-2; no reliable D call. This CDR3 is built from 12 residues. The germline V gene encodes CDR1 MDHEN and CDR2 SYDVKM. Trimming removed 9 bases at V and 4 bases at J, with 12 bases between. The DNA of the CDR3 is TGTGCCAGTAGGAGGTTGGGCTATGGCTACACCTTC. Encoded protein: CASRRLGYGYTF.

The V and J genes are TRBV30 and TRBJ1-3, with D possibly being TRBD1 (6 bases). In germline, CDR1 is GTSNPN, CDR2 SVGIG (reference sequence). There are 17 residues in the CDR3. The V gene lost 0 bases and the J gene lost 4 bases, with 19 bases spanning the gap. CDR3 nucleotide sequence: TGTGCCTGGAGTGTACTTGGCAGGGGCTTCGCGGGAAACACCATATATTTT. Residues: CAWSVLGRGFAGNTIYF.

This clonotype has only one observation. The rearrangement uses TRBV30 and TRBJ1-5; no clear D. The CDR3 is 13 residues long. Trimming pared 0 bases from V and 7 bases from J, leaving 10 bases between. Germline assignment: CDR1 GTSNPN and CDR2 SVGIG (reference sequence). The CDR3 loop reads CAWSVRTNQPQHF. The CDR3 DNA sequence: TGTGCCTGGAGTGTACGGACGAACCAGCCCCAGCATTTT.

This clonotype is deemed medium-sized. The rearrangement links TRBV7-8 to TRBJ2-3; the D is unclear. This CDR3 has 16 amino acids. Germline V lookup: CDR1 SGHVS, CDR2 FQNEAQ. Trimming stripped 5 bases from V and 2 bases from J, with 17 bases between. The CDR3 DNA reads as TGTGCCAGCAGCCGCCCGCCGAGGCTAGACACAGATACGCAGTATTTT. The encoded protein is CASSRPPRLDTDTQYF. Supplemented by reference TRBV7-8 and TRBJ2-3, the full variable domain reads GAGVSQSPRYKVAKRGQDVALRCDPISGHVSLFWYQQALGQGPEFLTYFQNEAQLDKSGLPSDRFFAERPEGSVSTLKIQRTQQEDSAVYLCASSRPPRLDTDTQYFGPGTRLTVL.

The rearrangement joins TRBV19 to TRBJ1-6; 7 bases match TRBD1. The J segment lost 5 bases and the V segment lost 9 bases, leaving 7 bases of the junction unmatched. The CDR3 is made up of 14 amino acids. CDR1 is LNHDA and CDR2 is SQIVND in the germline V gene (reference sequence). The CDR3 sequence: CASKPGQHNSPLHF. CDR3 DNA: TGTGCCAGCAAACCGGGACAGCATAATTCACCCCTCCACTTT. The full variable domain, completed using reference TRBV19 and TRBJ1-6, is DGGITQSPKYLFRKEGQNVTLSCEQNLNHDAMYWYRQDPGQGLRLIYYSQIVNDFQKGDIAEGYSVSREKKESFPLTVTSAQKNPTAFYLCASKPGQHNSPLHFGNGTRLTVT.

The rearrangement uses TRBV21-1 and TRBJ1-3; the table names TRBD1, a call not compared with the DNA. TRBV21-1 is a documented pseudogene. The CDR3 contains 16 residues. CDR3 region: CASNPPGGGEGNTIYF. In DNA form, the CDR3 reads TGTGCCAGCAACCCACCGGGGGGGGGTGAAGGAAACACCATATATTTT.

The V call is TRBV28, the J call TRBJ2-6; D is uncertain. CDR1 is MDHEN, CDR2 SYDVKM, per germline. The CDR3 sequence is 16 residues long. Trimming cost V 5 bases and J 2 bases, with 13 bases left between them. The CDR3 sequence: CASSPVLRTGANVLTF. CDR3 bases: TGTGCCAGCAGTCCAGTATTGAGGACTGGGGCCAACGTCCTGACTTTC.

The chain couples TRBV30 to TRBJ2-1; D may be TRBD1 (6 bases). This CDR3 comprises 14 residues. Deletions cut 3 bases from V and 3 bases from J, with 12 bases between. CDR1 GTSNPN and CDR2 SVGIG come from the germline V gene (reference sequence). The CDR3 DNA reads TGTGCCTGGAGGGCAGGGGATTACTACAATGAGCAGTTCTTC. Protein sequence: CAWRAGDYYNEQFF.

This rearrangement joins TRBV5-1 to TRBJ2-5; D is perhaps TRBD1 or TRBD2 (6 bases each). From germline, CDR1 is SGHRS and CDR2 YFSETQ. This CDR3 contains 15 residues. V was clipped by 0 bases and J by 2 bases, with 11 bases between them. CDR3 region: CASSLGGAGQETQYF. The CDR3 DNA follows: TGCGCCAGCAGCTTGGGGGGGGCGGGTCAAGAGACCCAGTACTTC.

The chain links TRBV25-1 to TRBJ1-2; TRBD1 might be the D (6 bases). Looked up from germline, CDR1 is MGHDK and CDR2 is SYGVNS. Trimming removed 3 bases from V and 6 bases from J, with 11 bases in between. This CDR3 comprises 13 residues. Here the CDR3 reads CASSEGAGDGYTF. The CDR3 bases are TGTGCCAGCAGTGAGGGGGCAGGAGATGGCTACACCTTC.

This sequence joins TRBV12-3 or TRBV12-4 and TRBJ2-4, with TRBD2 matching over 13 bases. The V segment lost 3 bases and the J segment 0 bases; nucleotides outside the gene matches: 11. The CDR3 consists of 20 residues. The CDR3 DNA reads TGTGCCAGCAGTTTTTTGACTAGCGGGAGGCGATCTTTAGCCAAAAACATTCAGTACTTC. Translating it yields CASSFLTSGRRSLAKNIQYF.

This clonotype was seen only a few times. The chain has TRBV20-1 and TRBJ2-7, with D perhaps matching TRBD1 or TRBD2 (6 bases each). This CDR3 spans 15 amino acids. Trimming took 6 bases from V and 5 from J, leaving 23 bases between them. From germline, CDR1 is DFQATT and CDR2 SNEGSKA (reference sequence). The CDR3 loop reads CSAPILGGGNDEQYF. The CDR3 region has the DNA TGCAGTGCCCCTATCCTCGGAGGGGGGAACGACGAGCAGTACTTC.

This clonotype appeared a few times. The chain combines TRBV10-2 with TRBJ2-5; a possible D gene is TRBD2 (6 bases). The germline V gene has CDR1 WSHSY and CDR2 SAAADI. Trimming took off 9 bases at V and 5 bases at J, with 16 bases between the two ends. This CDR3 spans 13 amino acids. The CDR3 sequence: CASLEAGRETQYF. In DNA, the CDR3 is TGCGCCAGTCTCGAGGCGGGGCGCGAGACCCAGTACTTC.

The chain employs TRBV6-5 and TRBJ2-3; D is undetermined. This CDR3 is built from 12 residues. The ends were cut back, 0 bases at V and 8 bases at J, with 6 bases in the middle. Looked up from germline, CDR1 is MNHEY and CDR2 is SVGAGI. The CDR3 sequence: CASSYSITTQYF. DNA for the CDR3: TGTGCCAGCAGTTACTCGATTACTACGCAGTATTTT.

The CDR3 sequence is CSARGASGYEQYF. The CDR3 nucleotides read TGCAGTGCTAGAGGAGCGTCGGGCTACGAGCAGTACTTC. The V call is TRBV20-1, the J call TRBJ2-1; no definite D call. The tail of the sequence fits TRBJ2-7 better, so the J call may be wrong. This CDR3 has 13 amino acids. Germline assignment: CDR1 DFQATT and CDR2 SNEGSKA (reference sequence).

The CDR3, as DNA: TGCGCCAGCAGCTTGGCAATAGCGGGAGCTAACACCGGGGAGCTGTTTTTT. As protein: CASSLAIAGANTGELFF. V usage is TRBV5-1 and J usage is TRBJ2-2, with 9 bases lining up with TRBD2. V was clipped by 0 bases and J by 2 bases; unmatched bases: 5. This CDR3 spans 17 amino acids. CDR1 SGHRS and CDR2 YFSETQ come from the germline V gene.

This clonotype was picked up a small number of times. V usage is TRBV28 and J usage is TRBJ2-7, with 13 positions matching TRBD2. The junction had 6 bases not matched to a gene; V was cut back by 2 bases and J by 5 bases. CDR1 and CDR2 from the germline V gene are MDHEN and SYDVKM. The CDR3 spans 16 residues. CDR3 protein: CASSLTGTSGTNEQYF. CDR3 nucleotide sequence: TGTGCCAGCAGTTTAACTGGGACTAGCGGGACTAACGAGCAGTACTTC.